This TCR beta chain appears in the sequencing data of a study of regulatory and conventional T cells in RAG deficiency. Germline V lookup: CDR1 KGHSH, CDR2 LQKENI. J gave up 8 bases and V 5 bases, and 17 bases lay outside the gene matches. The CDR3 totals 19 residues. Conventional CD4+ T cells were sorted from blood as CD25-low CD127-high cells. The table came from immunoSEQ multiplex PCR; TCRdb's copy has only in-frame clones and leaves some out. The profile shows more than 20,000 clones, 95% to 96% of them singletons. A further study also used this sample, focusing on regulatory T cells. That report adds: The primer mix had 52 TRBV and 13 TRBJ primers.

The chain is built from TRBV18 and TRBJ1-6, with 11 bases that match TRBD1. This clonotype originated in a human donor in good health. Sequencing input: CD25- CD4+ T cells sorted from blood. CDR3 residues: CASSAGQGGGRETHSPLHF. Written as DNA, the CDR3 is TGTGCCAGCTCAGCGGGACAGGGGGGCGGAAGGGAAACTCATTCACCCCTCCACTTT.